This T cell receptor beta chain is drawn from a study of tumor T cells in aggressive B-cell lymphoma (dated by TCRdb to 2017 to 2019). Library preparation was by the immunoSEQ multiplex PCR assay. Sourced from immuneACCESS, this table was stored by TCRdb with only in-frame sequences that have V and J called. A share of the clones is absent; for the studies checked, an unresolved V gene accounts for under half, and the remainder has no known explanation. Within this sample are 5,900 or so clones, with approximately 86% of them counted one time only. Together, the top ten hold 2.5% to 3% of the sample. In this sample, this clone turned up once. There is no known antigen for this receptor. No much larger clonotype is one base removed from it; base qualities were not supplied. V was cut back by 1 base and J by 3 bases, leaving a gap of 18 bases between them. As encoded in the germline V gene, CDR1 is MGHRA while CDR2 is YSYEKL. Inclusive of the bounding cysteine and phenylalanine, the CDR3 is 17 residues long. Only the CDR3 DNA is retained, 51 bases long and in frame from the first base.

The chain couples TRBV4-1 to TRBJ2-5, with a tentative D gene TRBD1 over 5 matching bases. This receptor was taken from an adult with diffuse large B cell lymphoma. The specimen sequenced was tumor tissue. The DNA sequence is as follows: TGCGCCAGCAGCCAAGGGGTAAGGGGCTACGGCGAAGAGACCCAGTACTTC. Its amino acids are CASSQGVRGYGEETQYF.